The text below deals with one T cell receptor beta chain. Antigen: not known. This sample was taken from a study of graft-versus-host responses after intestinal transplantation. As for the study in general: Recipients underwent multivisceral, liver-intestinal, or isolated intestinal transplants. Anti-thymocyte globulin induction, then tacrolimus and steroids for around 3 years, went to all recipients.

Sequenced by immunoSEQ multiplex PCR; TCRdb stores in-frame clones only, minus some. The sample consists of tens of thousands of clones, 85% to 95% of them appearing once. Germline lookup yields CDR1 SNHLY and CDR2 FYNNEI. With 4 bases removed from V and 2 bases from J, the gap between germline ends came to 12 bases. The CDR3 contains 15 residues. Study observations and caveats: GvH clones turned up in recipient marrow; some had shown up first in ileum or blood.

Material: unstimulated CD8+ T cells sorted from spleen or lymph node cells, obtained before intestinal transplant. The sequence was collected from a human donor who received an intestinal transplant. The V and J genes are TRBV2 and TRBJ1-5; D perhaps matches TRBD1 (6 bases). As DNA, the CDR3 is TGTGCCAGCAGTGTGTACAGGGCGGGCAATCAGCCCCAGCATTTT. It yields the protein CASSVYRAGNQPQHF.